Sequencing of this TCR beta chain was carried out in a study of CD4 and CD8 cells across lung adenocarcinoma regions. TCRdb recomputed calls from the PCR reads with MiXCR, one row per CDR3 protein. In the table there are under 2,000 distinct CDR3 sequences, around 59% of which are singletons. The patients had localized lung adenocarcinoma, a non-small cell subtype. As to this clonotype: The junction departs from the called germline gene at one end, perhaps through a read error.

This CDR3 contains 13 residues. Germline values: CDR1 MNHNS, CDR2 SASEGT. Sequencing input: CD4+ T cells from the margin of a lung tumor. The chain uses TRBV6-1 and TRBJ2-1; D is uncertain. The clonotype originates from a female donor with lung adenocarcinoma. The CD4 and CD8 labels of this study may be unreliable. The CDR3 DNA is TGTGGCATCCAGGATGTACGGATAGATGCGCAGTTCTTT. As protein: CGIQDVRIDAQFF.